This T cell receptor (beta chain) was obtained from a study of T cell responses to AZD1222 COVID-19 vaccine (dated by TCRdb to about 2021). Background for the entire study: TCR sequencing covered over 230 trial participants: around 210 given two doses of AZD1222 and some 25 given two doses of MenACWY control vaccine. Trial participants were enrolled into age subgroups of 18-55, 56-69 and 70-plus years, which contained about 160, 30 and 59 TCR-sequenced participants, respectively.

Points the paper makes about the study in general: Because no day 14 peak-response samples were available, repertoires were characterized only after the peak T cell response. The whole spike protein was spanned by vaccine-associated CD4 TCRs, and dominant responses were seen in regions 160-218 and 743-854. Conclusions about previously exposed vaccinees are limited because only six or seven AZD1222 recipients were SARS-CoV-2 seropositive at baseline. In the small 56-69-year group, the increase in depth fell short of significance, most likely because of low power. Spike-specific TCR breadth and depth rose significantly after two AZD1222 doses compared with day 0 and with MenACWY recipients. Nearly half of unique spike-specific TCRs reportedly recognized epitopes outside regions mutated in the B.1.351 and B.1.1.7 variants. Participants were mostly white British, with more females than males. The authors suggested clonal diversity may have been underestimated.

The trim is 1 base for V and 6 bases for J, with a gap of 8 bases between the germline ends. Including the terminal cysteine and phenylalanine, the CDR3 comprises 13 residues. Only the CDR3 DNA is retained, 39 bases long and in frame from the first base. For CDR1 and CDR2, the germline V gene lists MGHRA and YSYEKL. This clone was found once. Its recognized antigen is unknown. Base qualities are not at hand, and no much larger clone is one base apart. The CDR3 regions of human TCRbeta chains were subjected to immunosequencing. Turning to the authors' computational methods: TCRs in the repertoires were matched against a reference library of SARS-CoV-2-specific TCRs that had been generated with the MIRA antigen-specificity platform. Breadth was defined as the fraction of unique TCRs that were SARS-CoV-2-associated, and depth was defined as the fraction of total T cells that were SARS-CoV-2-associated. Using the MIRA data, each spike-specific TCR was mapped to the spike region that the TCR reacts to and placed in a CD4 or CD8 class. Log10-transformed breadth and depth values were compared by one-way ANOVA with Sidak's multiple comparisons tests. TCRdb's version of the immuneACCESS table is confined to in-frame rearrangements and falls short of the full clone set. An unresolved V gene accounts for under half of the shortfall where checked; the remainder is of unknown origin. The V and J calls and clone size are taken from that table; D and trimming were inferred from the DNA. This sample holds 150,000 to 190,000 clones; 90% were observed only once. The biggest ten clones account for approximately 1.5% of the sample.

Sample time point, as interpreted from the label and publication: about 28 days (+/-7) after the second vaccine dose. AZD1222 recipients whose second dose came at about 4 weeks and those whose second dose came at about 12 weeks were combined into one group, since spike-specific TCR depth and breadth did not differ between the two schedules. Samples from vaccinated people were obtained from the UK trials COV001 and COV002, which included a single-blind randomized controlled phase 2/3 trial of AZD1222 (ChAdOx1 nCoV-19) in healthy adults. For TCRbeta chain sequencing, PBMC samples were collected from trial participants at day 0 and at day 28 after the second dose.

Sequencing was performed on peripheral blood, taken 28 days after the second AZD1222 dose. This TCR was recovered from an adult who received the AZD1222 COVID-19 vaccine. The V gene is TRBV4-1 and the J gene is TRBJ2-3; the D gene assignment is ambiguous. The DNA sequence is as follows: TGCGCCAGCAGCCAAGCGACGCGCGATACGCAGTATTTT. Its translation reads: CASSQATRDTQYF.